What follows describes a single T cell receptor (beta chain). The entry originates in a study of early T cells in non-severe SARS-CoV-2 infection. The protocol attached unique molecular identifiers to individual cDNA molecules. TCRdb analysed the 5' RACE reads with MiXCR anew, one entry per CDR3 protein. The sample yields 80,000 to 95,000 distinct CDR3 sequences, 16% seen once. This TCR was sampled from an adult who was a healthcare worker with PCR-confirmed SARS-CoV-2 infection or an uninfected control (not recorded which). Sequenced material: whole blood, taken at baseline.

CDR3 sequence (DNA): TGTGCCAGCAGTTTCGGTTTCGGGGCGGGAGGCACTGAAGCTTTCTTT. Translating gives CASSFGFGAGGTEAFF. This chain uses TRBV28 with TRBJ1-1, with TRBD1 as a possible D gene (5 bases). CDR1 and CDR2 from the germline V gene are MDHEN and SYDVKM. V was cut by 3 bases and J by 4 bases, with 18 bases left in between. The CDR3 contains 16 residues.